These 9 T cell receptor beta chains were sequenced from one sample in a study of cytotoxic CD8 clonotypes in ibrutinib-treated CLL. The protocol was immunoSEQ multiplex PCR, while the TCRdb copy is restricted to in-frame clones and leaves out a portion. The table records 150,000 to 200,000 clones, over 75% of them present only once. Material: PBMCs, obtained at disease progression, from a patient treated with ibrutinib. These receptors all come from a human donor with chronic lymphocytic leukemia.

The chain is built from TRBV7-8 and TRBJ2-7; D could derive from TRBD1 or TRBD2 (5 bases each). The CDR3 has 12 residues. Trimming shortened V by 5 bases and J by 5 bases, and 10 bases separated the two germline ends. Germline V gene data show CDR1 as SGHVS and CDR2 as FQNEAQ. CDR3 amino acids: CASSPRGHEQYF. The CDR3 region has the DNA TGTGCCAGCAGCCCCCGGGGACACGAGCAGTACTTC. Looking up the rest from reference TRBV7-8 and TRBJ2-7 gives the full variable domain: GAGVSQSPRYKVAKRGQDVALRCDPISGHVSLFWYQQALGQGPEFLTYFQNEAQLDKSGLPSDRFFAERPEGSVSTLKIQRTQQEDSAVYLCASSPRGHEQYFGPGTRLTVT.

The CDR3 DNA reads TGTGCCAGCAACCCGGGGACTAGCGGTGAAAGGCCCTACGAGCAGTACTTC. Protein: CASNPGTSGERPYEQYF. This sequence joins TRBV6-7 and TRBJ2-7; 11 nucleotides align to TRBD2. TRBV6-7 is marked as an open reading frame, function uncertain. V lost 7 bases to trimming and J lost 2 bases; unmatched junction nucleotides: 13. This CDR3 is 17 amino acids long.

J is TRBJ2-1 and V is TRBV4-3; no clear D gene. The V end was cut by 1 base, the J end by 4 bases, with 17 bases between. This CDR3 is built from 17 residues. Germline assignment: CDR1 LGHNA and CDR2 YSLEER. Here the CDR3 reads CASSQGAGPSFYNEQFF. The CDR3 bases are TGCGCCAGCAGCCAAGGAGCCGGGCCCAGTTTTTACAATGAGCAGTTCTTC.

The chain has TRBV4-3 and TRBJ2-3; TRBD2 aligns across 10 bases. This CDR3 contains 19 residues. V was clipped by 0 bases and J by 6 bases; unmatched bases: 15. The germline V gene has CDR1 LGHNA and CDR2 YSLEER. CDR3 bases: TGCGCCAGCAGCCAAGATCCCCAGTCAGCGGGGGGGGGTAGCGATACGCAGTATTTT. Its protein product is CASSQDPQSAGGGSDTQYF.

J is TRBJ2-7 and V is TRBV11-2; 10 positions agree with TRBD1. The CDR3 sequence is 16 residues long. With V trimmed by 1 base and J by 5 bases, 8 bases remained unmatched. CDR1 and CDR2 from the germline V gene are SGHAT and FQNNGV. The CDR3 DNA follows: TGTGCCAGCAGCTTAGGAAAGGACAGGGGGGGAAACGAGCAGTACTTC. This encodes CASSLGKDRGGNEQYF.

The V and J genes are TRBV6-5 and TRBJ2-7; 10 nucleotides line up with TRBD2. This CDR3 region has 15 residues. Germline V gene lookup returns CDR1 MNHEY and CDR2 SVGAGI. The V segment lost 6 bases and the J segment 2 bases; nucleotides outside the gene matches: 7. The CDR3: CASSRAGTSAYEQYF. The CDR3 nucleotides read TGTGCCAGCAGCCGCGCCGGGACTAGCGCCTACGAGCAGTACTTC.

V usage is TRBV27 and J usage is TRBJ2-7; 8 bases align to TRBD2. This CDR3 contains 15 residues. The ends lost 2 bases at V and 6 bases at J; junction bases unmatched: 9. Per the germline V gene, CDR1 is MNHEY and CDR2 is SMNVEV (reference sequence). CDR3 sequence reads: CASSLVGTSGSEQYF. The CDR3 bases are TGTGCCAGCAGTTTAGTGGGGACTAGTGGGTCCGAGCAGTACTTC.

The rearrangement joins TRBV4-1 to TRBJ1-2, with 9 bases matching TRBD1. J lost 3 bases, V lost 2 bases, and 4 bases had no gene match. The CDR3 runs to 15 residues. CDR1 is MGHRA, CDR2 YSYEKL, per germline. This chain's CDR3 is CASSQPDRGYYGYTF. The CDR3 DNA sequence: TGCGCCAGCAGCCAACCGGACAGGGGTTACTATGGCTACACCTTC.

The chain carries TRBV5-1 and TRBJ2-3, with 16 bases matching TRBD2. The trim removed 4 bases at V and 3 bases at J, leaving 8 bases unmatched. CDR1 is SGHRS and CDR2 is YFSETQ in the germline V gene. This CDR3 comprises 18 residues. The CDR3 sequence is CASSVAGTSGRGTDTQYF. CDR3 sequence (DNA): TGCGCCAGCAGCGTGGCCGGGACTAGCGGGAGGGGAACAGATACGCAGTATTTT.